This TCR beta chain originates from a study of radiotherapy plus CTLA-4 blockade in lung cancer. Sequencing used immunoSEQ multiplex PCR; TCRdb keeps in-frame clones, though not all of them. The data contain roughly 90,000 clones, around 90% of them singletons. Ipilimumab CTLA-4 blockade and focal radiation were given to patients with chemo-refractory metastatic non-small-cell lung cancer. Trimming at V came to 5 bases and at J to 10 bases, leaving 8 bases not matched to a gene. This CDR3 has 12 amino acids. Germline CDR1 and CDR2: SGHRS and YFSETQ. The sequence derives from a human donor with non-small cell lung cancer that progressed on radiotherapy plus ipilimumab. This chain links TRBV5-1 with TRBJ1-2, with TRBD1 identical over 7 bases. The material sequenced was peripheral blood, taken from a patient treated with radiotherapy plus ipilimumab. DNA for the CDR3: TGCGCCAGCAGGGCAGACAGGGTTGACTACACCTTC. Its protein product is CASRADRVDYTF.